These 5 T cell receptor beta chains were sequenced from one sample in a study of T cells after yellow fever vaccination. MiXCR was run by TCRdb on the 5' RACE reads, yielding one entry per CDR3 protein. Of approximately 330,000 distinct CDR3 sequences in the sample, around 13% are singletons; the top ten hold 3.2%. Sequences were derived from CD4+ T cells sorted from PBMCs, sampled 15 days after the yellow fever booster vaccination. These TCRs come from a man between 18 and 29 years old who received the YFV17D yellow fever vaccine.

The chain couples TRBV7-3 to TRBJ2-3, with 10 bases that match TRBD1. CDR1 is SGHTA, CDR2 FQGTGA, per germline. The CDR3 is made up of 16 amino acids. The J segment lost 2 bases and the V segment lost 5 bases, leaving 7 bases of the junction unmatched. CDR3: CASSPTGTGDTDTQYF. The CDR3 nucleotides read TGTGCCAGCAGCCCCACCGGGACAGGGGACACAGATACGCAGTATTTT.

CDR3 nucleotides: TGTGCCAGCTCACCGTTCCAGGACAGCCTTAATGAAAAACTGTTTTTT. It translates to CASSPFQDSLNEKLFF. This chain uses TRBV18 with TRBJ1-4; D is possibly TRBD1 (6 bases). This CDR3 has 16 amino acids. Germline-derived CDR1 and CDR2 are KGHSH and LQKENI. V lost 3 bases and J lost 4, with 15 bases in between.

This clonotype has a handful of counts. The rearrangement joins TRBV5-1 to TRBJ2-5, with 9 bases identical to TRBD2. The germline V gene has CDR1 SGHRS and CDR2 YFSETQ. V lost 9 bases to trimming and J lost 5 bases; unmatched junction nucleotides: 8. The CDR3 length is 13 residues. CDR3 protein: CATATSGPETQYF. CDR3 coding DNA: TGCGCCACCGCGACTAGCGGCCCTGAGACCCAGTACTTC.

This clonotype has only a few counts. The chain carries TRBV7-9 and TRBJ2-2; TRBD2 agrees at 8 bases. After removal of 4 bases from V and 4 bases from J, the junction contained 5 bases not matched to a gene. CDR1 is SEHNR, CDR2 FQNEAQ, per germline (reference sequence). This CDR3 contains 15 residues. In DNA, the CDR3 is TGTGCCAGCAGCTCCACGGGGGGGGGCACCGGGGAGCTGTTTTTT. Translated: CASSSTGGGTGELFF.

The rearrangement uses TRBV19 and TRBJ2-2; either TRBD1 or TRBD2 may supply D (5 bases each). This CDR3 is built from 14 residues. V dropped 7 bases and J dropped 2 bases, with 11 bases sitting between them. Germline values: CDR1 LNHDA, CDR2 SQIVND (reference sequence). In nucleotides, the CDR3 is TGTGCCAGTATGAGGGGTCTTAACACCGGGGAGCTGTTTTTT. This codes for CASMRGLNTGELFF. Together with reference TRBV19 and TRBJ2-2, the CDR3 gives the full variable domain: DGGITQSPKYLFRKEGQNVTLSCEQNLNHDAMYWYRQDPGQGLRLIYYSQIVNDFQKGDIAEGYSVSREKKESFPLTVTSAQKNPTAFYLCASMRGLNTGELFFGEGSRLTVL.